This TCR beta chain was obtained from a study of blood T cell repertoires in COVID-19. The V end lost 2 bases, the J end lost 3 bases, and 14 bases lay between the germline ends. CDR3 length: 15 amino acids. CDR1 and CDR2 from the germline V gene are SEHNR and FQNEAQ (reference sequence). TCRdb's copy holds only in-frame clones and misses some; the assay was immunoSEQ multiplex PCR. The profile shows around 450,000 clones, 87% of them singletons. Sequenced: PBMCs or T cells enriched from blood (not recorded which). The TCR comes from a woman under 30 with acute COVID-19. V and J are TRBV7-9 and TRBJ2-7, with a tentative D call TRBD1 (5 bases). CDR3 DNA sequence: TGTGCCAGCAGCTTATTCAGGGTTGGTATCTACGAGCAGTACTTC. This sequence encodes CASSLFRVGIYEQYF. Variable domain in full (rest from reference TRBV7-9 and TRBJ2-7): DTGVSQNPRHKITKRGQNVTFRCDPISEHNRLYWYRQTLGQGPEFLTYFQNEAQLEKSRLLSDRFSAERPKGSFSTLEIQRTEQGDSAMYLCASSLFRVGIYEQYFGPGTRLTVT.